This is a list of T cell receptor beta chains from one sample in a study of CD8+CD57+ T cells in acquired aplastic anemia. TCRdb processed the reads anew with MiXCR; each CDR3 protein has one entry. The data show approximately 470,000 distinct CDR3 sequences, with around 30% seen just once and 0.82% held by the top ten. The specimen sequenced was sorted CD4+, CD8+, or CD8+CD57+ T cells (not recorded which) from PBMCs. The receptors derive from a human donor with aplastic anemia. CDR3s include the opening cysteine and the closing phenylalanine or tryptophan. A D gene is named only where the DNA matches it firmly. Clone size is given for some rows only: seen once, a few or many times, or a class if the clone is expanded.

V gene	D gene	J gene	clone size	CDR3 DNA	CDR3 protein
TRBV6-1	-	TRBJ2-7	-	TGTGCCAGCAAAATTGAGAATAGGGCGAACGAGTGGGACTTC	CASKIENRANEWDF
TRBV20-1	TRBD1	TRBJ1-1	-	TGCAGTGCTAGAGCCGGGCAGGGGGCTTCGGGCACTGAAGCTTTCTTT	CSARAGQGASGTEAFF
TRBV6-6	-	TRBJ2-1	few	TGTGCCAGCAGTGACTACGTCAATGAGCAGTTCTTC	CASSDYVNEQFF
TRBV15	-	TRBJ1-5	-	TGTGCCACCAAGAGTGTACAGCCCCAGCATTTT	CATKSVQPQHF
TRBV20-1	-	TRBJ2-3	few	TGCAGTGCTGGGGATTTCATGACGCAGTATTTT	CSAGDFMTQYF
TRBV7-9	TRBD2	TRBJ2-7	once	TGTGCCAGCAGGCTCGGACTAGCGGGAGACTACGAGCAGTACTTC	CASRLGLAGDYEQYF
TRBV7-6	-	TRBJ2-7	many	TGTGCCAGCAGCCCCCAAACAGCACACGAGCAGTACTTC	CASSPQTAHEQYF
TRBV9	-	TRBJ1-3	many	TGTGCCAGCAGCGTCGGACAAGAAAACACCATATATTTT	CASSVGQENTIYF
TRBV6-1	TRBD1	TRBJ2-7	few	TGTGCCAGCAGTGGAACAGGGGGCGCTTATTACGAGCAGTACTTC	CASSGTGGAYYEQYF
TRBV12-3/TRBV12-4	-	TRBJ2-2	-	TGTGCCAGCAGTTTAGGTCCTAGGGCCGGGGAGCTGTTTTTT	CASSLGPRAGELFF
TRBV9	-	TRBJ2-5	many	TGTGCCAGCAGCGTAGGTGCTGGGGCAGAGACCCAGTACTTC	CASSVGAGAETQYF
TRBV5-1	-	TRBJ2-7	-	TGCGCCAGCAGCCTCGGGAGCGGGCTCAGATACGAGCAGTACTTC	CASSLGSGLRYEQYF
TRBV20-1	-	TRBJ1-1	-	TGCAGTGCTAGTGCCCCTGGACGGCAGAACCCTGAAGCTTTCTTT	CSASAPGRQNPEAFF
TRBV20-1	-	TRBJ2-1	-	TGCAGTGCTAGAGACCTAGGGCATGAGCAGCTCTTC	CSARDLGHEQLF
TRBV20-1	-	TRBJ1-1	many	TGCAGTGCACACAGGAGGATGAACACTGAAGCTTTCTTT	CSAHRRMNTEAFF
TRBV14	-	TRBJ2-5	-	TGTGCCAGCAGCCAAGGCTTAGGGCCCAAAAAAGAGACCCAGTACTTC	CASSQGLGPKKETQYF
TRBV12-3/TRBV12-4	-	TRBJ1-6	-	TGTGCCAGCACAGAGGGGTATTCACCCCTCCACTTT	CASTEGYSPLHF
TRBV6-1	-	TRBJ1-2	many	TGTGCCAGCAGTGATTCGCGGTCTAACTATGGCTACACCTTC	CASSDSRSNYGYTF
TRBV10-3	TRBD1	TRBJ2-7	-	TGTGCCATCAGTGTTCAGTCGGACAGGGATACGAGGCCCGAGCAGTACTTC	CAISVQSDRDTRPEQYF
TRBV10-1	TRBD2	TRBJ2-1	-	TGCGCCAGCAGTGAGTCGAGGACTAGCGGTTATGAGCAGTTCTTC	CASSESRTSGYEQFF